The clone carrying this T cell receptor (beta chain) was seen a few times. Its target is unknown. Via MiXCR, TCRdb re-called the 5' RACE reads, giving one row per CDR3 protein. The profile shows under 300,000 distinct CDR3 sequences, about 10% of them singletons. These data come from a study of CD8 T cells in ankylosing spondylitis. Study observations and caveats: Disease-linked clones reportedly concentrated significantly in matched ankylosing spondylitis synovial fluid. Ankylosing spondylitis blood appeared to be characterized by a TCR beta motif of 8 or 9 highly homologous variants.

Material for sequencing was blood, either unsorted or a sorted T cell fraction (not recorded which). The sequence came from a male donor with ankylosing spondylitis or in good health (not recorded which).

The CDR3 DNA reads TGTGCGCGCGCTCAGCCCCAGCATTTT. This codes for CARAQPQHF. V usage is TRBV12-3 or TRBV12-4 and J usage is TRBJ1-5, with D hard to call. The CDR3 totals 9 residues.